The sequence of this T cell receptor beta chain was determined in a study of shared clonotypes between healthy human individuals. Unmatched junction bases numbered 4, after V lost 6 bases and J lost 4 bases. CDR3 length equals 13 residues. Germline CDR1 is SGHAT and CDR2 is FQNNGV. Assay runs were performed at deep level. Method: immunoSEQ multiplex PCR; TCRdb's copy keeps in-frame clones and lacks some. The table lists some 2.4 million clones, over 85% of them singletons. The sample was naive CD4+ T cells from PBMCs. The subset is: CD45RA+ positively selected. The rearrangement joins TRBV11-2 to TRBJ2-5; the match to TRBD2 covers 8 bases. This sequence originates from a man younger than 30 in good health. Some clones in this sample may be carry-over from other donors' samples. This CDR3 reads CASSLRGGETQYF. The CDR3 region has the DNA TGTGCCAGCAGTCTCCGGGGGGGAGAGACCCAGTACTTC.